The text below deals with one T cell receptor beta chain. Germline lookup yields CDR1 MNHEY and CDR2 SMNVEV (reference sequence). CDR3 length: 13 amino acids. V lost 4 bases to trimming and J lost 9 bases, with 13 bases between them. This specimen belongs to a study of blood T cell repertoires in COVID-19. Study-level background: Spain, Italy and the United States supplied samples that represented acute and convalescent COVID-19. PBMCs, B-cell-depleted T cells, or T cells provided the cDNA or gDNA that made up the material.

Original analysis: It was from reference gene primer amplification that nucleated cell counts were estimated. Generated by immunoSEQ multiplex PCR, the TCRdb table keeps only in-frame clones and is missing some. Clonal size and the V and J genes are those of that table, whereas D and trimming came from the DNA. The profile covers roughly 170,000 clones, with approximately 86% appearing a single time and 2.7% taken by the ten largest. The chain combines TRBV27 with TRBJ2-1; D not certain. The TCR sequence derives from a middle-aged man with active or convalescent COVID-19. The specimen sequenced was peripheral blood. The CDR3 sequence: CASSSDSASEQFF. The CDR3 DNA sequence: TGTGCCAGCAGTTCAGACTCCGCTAGTGAGCAGTTCTTC.